The rows below give T cell receptor beta chains drawn from one sample of a study of radiation and T cells in renal cell carcinoma. The repertoire was sequenced with immunoSEQ multiplex PCR; TCRdb's copy has only in-frame clones and lacks some. The table shows about 130,000 clones, with nearly 90% occurring only once. The sequencing used blood, collected from a patient whose treatment included radiotherapy and nephrectomy. The receptors here all came from a woman between 50 and 59 years old with renal cell carcinoma. CDR3s include the opening cysteine and the closing phenylalanine or tryptophan. D genes are given only for firm matches. For some rows the clone size is stated as once, few or many, or as a class when expanded; others skip it.

len,abundance,v_gene,j_gene,d_gene,CDR3aa,CDR3nt
15,.,TRBV13,TRBJ2-3,.,CASSLGRTLTDTQYF,TGTGCCAGCAGCCTGGGACGGACATTAACAGATACGCAGTATTTT
16,.,TRBV6-1,TRBJ2-6,.,CASSEAGRSGANVLTF,TGTGCCAGCAGTGAAGCCGGTAGGTCTGGGGCCAACGTCCTGACTTTC
14,.,TRBV6-1,TRBJ1-2,.,CASSENEGGVRYTF,TGTGCCAGCAGTGAAAACGAGGGAGGGGTCCGCTACACCTTC
16,.,TRBV7-8,TRBJ1-2,.,CASRPGRGAVPYGYTF,TGTGCCAGCAGACCAGGTCGGGGGGCTGTCCCTTATGGCTACACCTTC
14,.,TRBV6-6,TRBJ2-5,.,CASRHGRGGETQYF,TGTGCCAGCAGACACGGCCGGGGCGGGGAGACCCAGTACTTC
15,.,TRBV7-6,TRBJ1-1,TRBD1,CASSLAADRETEAFF,TGTGCCAGCAGCTTAGCCGCCGACAGGGAAACTGAAGCTTTCTTT
14,.,TRBV30,TRBJ2-5,TRBD2,CAWSETSGQEAQYF,TGTGCCTGGAGTGAGACTAGCGGCCAAGAGGCCCAGTACTTC
12,.,TRBV19,TRBJ2-2,.,CASSPLTGELFF,TGTGCCAGTAGCCCTTTGACCGGGGAGCTGTTTTTT
16,.,TRBV19,TRBJ2-1,.,CASSVPLGWYYNEQFF,TGTGCCAGTAGTGTCCCTTTGGGGTGGTACTACAATGAGCAGTTCTTC
12,.,TRBV11-3,TRBJ2-7,.,CASSWRGGEQYF,TGTGCCAGCAGCTGGCGAGGGGGCGAGCAGTACTTC
15,.,TRBV18,TRBJ1-6,TRBD1,CASSPRTGDNSPLHF,TGTGCCAGCTCTCCACGGACAGGGGATAATTCACCCCTCCACTTT
12,.,TRBV6-5,TRBJ1-2,TRBD1,CASSPPDRAYTF,TGTGCCAGCAGTCCCCCGGACAGGGCCTACACCTTC
18,.,TRBV7-8,TRBJ2-7,TRBD2,CASSDPAPGTSGIYEQYF,TGTGCCAGCAGCGATCCGGCCCCGGGGACTAGCGGAATCTACGAGCAGTACTTC
12,.,TRBV18,TRBJ2-3,.,CASSPQKDTQYF,TGTGCCAGCTCACCTCAAAAGGATACGCAGTATTTT
15,.,TRBV7-9,TRBJ2-2,TRBD1,CASSSGTGNTGELFF,TGTGCCAGCAGCTCCGGGACAGGGAACACCGGGGAGCTGTTTTTT
13,.,TRBV14,TRBJ1-6,.,CASSQVGGSPLHF,TGTGCCAGCAGCCAAGTCGGCGGCTCACCCCTCCACTTT
15,.,TRBV6-1,TRBJ1-1,.,CASSEYSRRDTEAFF,TGTGCCAGCAGTGAATATTCCAGGCGGGACACTGAAGCTTTCTTT
14,.,TRBV25-1,TRBJ2-7,.,CASSARGDSYEQYF,TGTGCCAGCAGTGCTAGGGGGGACAGCTACGAGCAGTACTTC
15,.,TRBV6-1,TRBJ2-1,TRBD1,CASSRGQGTYNEQFF,TGTGCCAGCAGTCGGGGACAGGGTACCTACAATGAGCAGTTCTTC
14,.,TRBV19,TRBJ2-1,TRBD1,CASMTDRGINEQFF,TGTGCCAGCATGACGGACAGGGGAATCAATGAGCAGTTCTTC
15,.,TRBV5-1,TRBJ1-2,TRBD1,CASSLGQGELGSYTF,TGCGCCAGCAGCCTGGGACAGGGGGAACTTGGGAGCTACACCTTC
15,.,TRBV7-9,TRBJ2-5,TRBD2,CASSSNSGGQETQYF,TGTGCCAGCAGCTCCAATAGCGGGGGGCAAGAGACCCAGTACTTC
14,few,TRBV7-9,TRBJ1-2,.,CASSLGAQGGGYTF,TGTGCCAGCAGCTTAGGAGCTCAGGGAGGCGGCTACACCTTC
15,.,TRBV9,TRBJ1-6,TRBD1,CASSVAGTDNSPLHF,TGTGCCAGCAGCGTAGCTGGGACAGATAATTCACCCCTCCACTTT
14,.,TRBV5-1,TRBJ2-1,TRBD2,CASSSGLAENEQFF,TGCGCCAGCAGCTCCGGACTAGCGGAGAATGAGCAGTTCTTC
15,.,TRBV5-4,TRBJ2-7,TRBD2,CASSLVSGGTYEQYF,TGTGCCAGCAGCTTGGTCAGCGGGGGCACCTACGAGCAGTACTTC
15,.,TRBV5-6,TRBJ1-5,TRBD1,CASSPGTGEIQPQHF,TGTGCCAGCAGCCCCGGGACAGGGGAAATTCAGCCCCAGCATTTT
15,once,TRBV6-5,TRBJ1-1,TRBD1,CASSYSGQGREAAFF,TGTGCCAGCAGTTACTCGGGACAGGGACGTGAAGCAGCTTTCTTT
15,.,TRBV19,TRBJ1-3,.,CASSIGDNSGNTIYF,TGTGCCAGTAGTATTGGGGACAACTCTGGAAACACCATATATTTT
13,.,TRBV7-8,TRBJ1-2,TRBD1,CASSPRTGGGYTF,TGTGCCAGCAGCCCCCGGACAGGGGGAGGCTACACCTTC
12,.,TRBV19,TRBJ2-2,TRBD2,CASSILAGELFF,TGTGCCAGTAGTATTTTAGCGGGTGAGCTGTTTTTT
13,.,TRBV14,TRBJ1-1,.,CASSQDLGAGAFF,TGTGCCAGCAGCCAAGATTTAGGGGCCGGAGCTTTCTTT